The clone carrying this T cell receptor beta chain was observed many times. The antigen is not known. This record comes from a study of T-cell memory formation after mild COVID-19. Study-wide results and limits: Of the contracting clones, CD4+ ones lay mainly in CM and EM, and CD8+ ones in EMRA. Nothing confirmed that second-wave clones peaking on day 37 were specific for SARS-CoV-2.

TCRdb reanalysed the 5' RACE reads using MiXCR and keeps one entry per CDR3 protein. The table has approximately 490,000 distinct CDR3 sequences, just over 20% seen once. Germline V gene data show CDR1 as MNHEY and CDR2 as SVGAGI. CDR3 length: 15 amino acids. Trimming pared 5 bases from V and 3 bases from J, leaving 15 bases between. This receptor was identified in an adult woman who had mild COVID-19 (a few samples of this study predate the infection). Cell type and time point are not known. The chain combines TRBV6-5 with TRBJ2-3; D is possibly TRBD1 (6 bases). The specimen was PBMCs or a T cell subset sorted from them (not recorded which). This CDR3 reads CASSPDRFGTDTQYF. In nucleotides, the CDR3 is TGTGCCAGCAGTCCAGACAGGTTCGGGACAGATACGCAGTATTTT.